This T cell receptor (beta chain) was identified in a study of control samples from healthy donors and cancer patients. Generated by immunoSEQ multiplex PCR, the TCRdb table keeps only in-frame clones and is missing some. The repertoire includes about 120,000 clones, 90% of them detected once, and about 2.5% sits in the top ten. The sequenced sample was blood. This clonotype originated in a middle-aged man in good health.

The DNA for the CDR3 is TGTGCCAGCAGCTTTCGGAGGCCCTCTGGAAACACCATATATTTT. It encodes CASSFRRPSGNTIYF. This chain joins TRBV5-6 and TRBJ1-3, with D hard to call. The CDR3 has 15 amino acids. The ends were cut back, 2 bases at V and 0 bases at J, with 9 bases in the middle. Per germline, CDR1 SGHDT and CDR2 YYEEEE.